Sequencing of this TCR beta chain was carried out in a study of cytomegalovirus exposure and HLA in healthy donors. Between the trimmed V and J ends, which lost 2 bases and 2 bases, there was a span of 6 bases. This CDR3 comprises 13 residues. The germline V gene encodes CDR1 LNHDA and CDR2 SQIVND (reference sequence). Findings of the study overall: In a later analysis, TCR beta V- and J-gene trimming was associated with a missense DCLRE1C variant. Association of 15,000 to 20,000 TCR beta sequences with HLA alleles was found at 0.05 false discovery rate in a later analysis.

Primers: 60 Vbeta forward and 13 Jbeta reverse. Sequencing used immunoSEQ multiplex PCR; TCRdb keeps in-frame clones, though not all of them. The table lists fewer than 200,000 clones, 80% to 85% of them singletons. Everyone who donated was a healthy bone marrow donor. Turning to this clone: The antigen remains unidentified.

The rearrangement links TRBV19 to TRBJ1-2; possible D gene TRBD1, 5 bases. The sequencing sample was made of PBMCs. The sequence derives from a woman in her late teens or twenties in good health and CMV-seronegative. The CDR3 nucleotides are TGTGCCAGTAGTATATGGGGCAACTATGGCTACACCTTC. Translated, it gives CASSIWGNYGYTF.